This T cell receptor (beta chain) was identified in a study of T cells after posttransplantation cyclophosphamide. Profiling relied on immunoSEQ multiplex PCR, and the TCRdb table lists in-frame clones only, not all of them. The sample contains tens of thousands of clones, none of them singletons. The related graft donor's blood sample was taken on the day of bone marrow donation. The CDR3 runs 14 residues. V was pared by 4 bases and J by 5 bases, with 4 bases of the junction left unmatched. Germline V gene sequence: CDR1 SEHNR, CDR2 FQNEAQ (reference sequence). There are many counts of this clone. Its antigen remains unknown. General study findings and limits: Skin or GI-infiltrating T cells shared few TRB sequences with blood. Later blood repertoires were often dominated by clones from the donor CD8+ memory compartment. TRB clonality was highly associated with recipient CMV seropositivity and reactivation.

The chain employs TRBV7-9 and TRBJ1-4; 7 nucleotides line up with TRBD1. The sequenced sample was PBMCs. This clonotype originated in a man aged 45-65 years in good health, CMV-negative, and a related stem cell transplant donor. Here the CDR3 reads CASSSGTANEKLFF. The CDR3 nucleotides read TGTGCCAGCAGCTCCGGGACAGCCAATGAAAAACTGTTTTTT.